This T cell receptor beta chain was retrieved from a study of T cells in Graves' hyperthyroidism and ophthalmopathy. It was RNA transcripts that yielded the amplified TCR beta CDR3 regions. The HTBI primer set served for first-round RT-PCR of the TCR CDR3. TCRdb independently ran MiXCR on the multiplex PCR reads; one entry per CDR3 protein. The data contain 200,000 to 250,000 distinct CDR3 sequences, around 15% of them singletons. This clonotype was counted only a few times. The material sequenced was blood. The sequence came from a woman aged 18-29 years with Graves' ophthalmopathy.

The CDR3 is CAWSVRGGQAYEQYF. For the CDR3, the DNA is TGTGCCTGGAGTGTACGCGGGGGCCAAGCCTACGAGCAGTACTTC. The chain carries TRBV30 and TRBJ2-7; D is possibly TRBD2 (7 bases). Germline V CDR1 and CDR2: GTSNPN, SVGIG (reference sequence). Trimming took off 0 bases at V and 2 bases at J, with 14 bases between the two ends. CDR3 length: 15 amino acids.